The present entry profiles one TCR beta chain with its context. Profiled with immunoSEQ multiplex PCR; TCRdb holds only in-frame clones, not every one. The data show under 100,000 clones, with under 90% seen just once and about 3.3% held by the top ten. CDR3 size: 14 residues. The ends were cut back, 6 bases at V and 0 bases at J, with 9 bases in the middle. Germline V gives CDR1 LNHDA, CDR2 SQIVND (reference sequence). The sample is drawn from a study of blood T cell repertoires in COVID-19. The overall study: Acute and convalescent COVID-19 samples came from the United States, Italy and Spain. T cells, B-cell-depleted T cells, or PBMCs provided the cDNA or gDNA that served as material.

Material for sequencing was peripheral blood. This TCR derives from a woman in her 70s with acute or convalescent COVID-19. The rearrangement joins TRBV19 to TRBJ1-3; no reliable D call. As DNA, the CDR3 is TGTGCCAGTAGCTCTACGTACTCTGGAAACACCATATATTTT. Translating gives CASSSTYSGNTIYF.